The rows below give T cell receptor beta chains drawn from one sample of a study of blood T cell repertoires in COVID-19. Clones were read by immunoSEQ multiplex PCR, and TCRdb kept only the in-frame ones, dropping some. This sample has some 260,000 clones, with 80% to 90% found just once. The sample consisted of PBMCs or T cells enriched from blood (not recorded which). These receptors were taken from a young man with acute COVID-19. Each CDR3 is given with its conserved first and last residue. The D gene is left open where the match is weak. Only some rows state a clone size, as once, few, many or a class for expanded clones.

TRBV19	.	TRBD1	TRBJ1-5	TGTGCCAGTAGTATAGGACAGGGTTTCAATCAGCCCCAGCATTTT	CASSIGQGFNQPQHF
TRBV28	.	.	TRBJ1-3	TGTGCCAGCAGTTTTGGTTGGACACTCGGAAACACCATATATTTT	CASSFGWTLGNTIYF
TRBV4-2	medium-sized	TRBD1	TRBJ2-2	TGTGCCAGCAGCCAAGATGGGACAGGGGAATTAGTAACCGGGGAGCTGTTTTTT	CASSQDGTGELVTGELFF
TRBV28	.	TRBD1	TRBJ1-5	TGTGCCAGCAGTCCAGCCGGGACAGGGATTATATATAGCAATCAGCCCCAGCATTTT	CASSPAGTGIIYSNQPQHF
TRBV7-3	.	TRBD2	TRBJ2-5	TGTGCCAGCAGCTTAAGCGGGAGGCGAGAGACCCAGTACTTC	CASSLSGRRETQYF
TRBV28	few	.	TRBJ1-1	TGTGCCAGCAGTTTGACAGAGAATGAAGCTTTCTTT	CASSLTENEAFF
TRBV11-3	.	.	TRBJ1-1	TGTGCCAGCAGCTTAAGAGGGACTGAAGCTTTCTTT	CASSLRGTEAFF
TRBV6-6	.	TRBD2	TRBJ2-1	TGTGCCAGCAGCTTCCCTATTAGCGGGGGGGCCGATTACTACAATGAGCAGTTCTTC	CASSFPISGGADYYNEQFF
TRBV9	.	.	TRBJ2-4	TGTGCCAGCAGCGAGAACAGCAAAAACATTCAGTACTTC	CASSENSKNIQYF
TRBV6-5	.	.	TRBJ1-3	TGTGCCAGCACTACGCCCCTCCGCTCTGGAAACACCATATATTTT	CASTTPLRSGNTIYF